These 5 T cell receptor beta chains were all obtained from the same sample, sequenced in a study of neurological immune-mediated disorders (dated by TCRdb to the late 2010s). Library prep was done by 5' RACE. TCRdb names Illumina HiSeq 2500 as the instrument used. TCRdb redid the processing of the public reads, applying fastp at Q25 and MiXCR, and retained in-frame beta chains. One record per CDR3 amino acid sequence lists the most common genes and DNA. This sample gives about 120,000 distinct CDR3 sequences in total; more than 2.5% of them show up just once. Around 1.2% of the sample rests with the top ten. Sequencing input: PBMCs. Receptors originate from a woman in her 30s with multiple sclerosis.

CDR3 region: CASSPGTSDNEQFF. CDR3 DNA: TGTGCCAGCAGCCCCGGGACTAGCGACAATGAGCAGTTCTTC. The rearrangement uses TRBV7-9 and TRBJ2-1, with TRBD2 matching over 10 bases. The CDR3 totals 14 residues. Per germline, CDR1 SEHNR and CDR2 FQNEAQ (reference sequence). V shed 5 bases and J 5 bases; nucleotides not matched to a gene: 3.

This clonotype was seen at least ten times. The chain carries TRBV6-1 and TRBJ1-2, with 9 bases that match TRBD1. Trimming took 5 bases from V and 5 from J; bases not matched to a gene: 6. Germline values: CDR1 MNHNS, CDR2 SASEGT. This CDR3 spans 14 amino acids. CDR3 DNA sequence: TGTGCCAGCAGTCCGGACAGGGGAGAGTATGGCTACACCTTC. This sequence encodes CASSPDRGEYGYTF.

This clonotype appeared many times. The J gene is TRBJ1-6, the V gene TRBV5-5; 7 bases map to TRBD1. The CDR3 is made up of 18 amino acids. Trimming took 0 bases from V and 0 from J; bases not matched to a gene: 6. Germline loops: CDR1 SGHKS, CDR2 YYEKEE (reference sequence). CDR3 loop: CASSLVPGGLSYNSPLHF. The CDR3 bases are TGTGCCAGCAGCTTGGTTCCAGGGGGTCTCTCCTATAATTCACCCCTCCACTTT.

This clonotype was counted at least ten times. As DNA, the CDR3 is TGTGCCAGCAGCTTGGGCCTAGCGGCAAGCTCCTACGAGCAGTACTTC. Its translation is CASSLGLAASSYEQYF. This chain joins TRBV7-2 and TRBJ2-7, with 7 bases that match TRBD2. Trimming cost V 3 bases and J 0 bases; bases outside gene matches: 8. The CDR3 is 16 amino acids. CDR1 is SGHTA and CDR2 is FQGNSA in the germline V gene.

There are many counts of this clonotype. This sequence joins TRBV12-3 or TRBV12-4 and TRBJ1-3; the D is unclear. V was clipped by 6 bases and J by 0 bases, with 12 bases between them. The length of the CDR3 is 15 residues. The CDR3 DNA follows: TGTGCCAGCAGCCACGAAGAGGGCTCTGGAAACACCATATATTTT. Its translation: CASSHEEGSGNTIYF.